Listed here are 20 T cell receptor beta chains from one sample, sequenced in a study of cytomegalovirus exposure and HLA in healthy donors. Profiled with immunoSEQ multiplex PCR; TCRdb holds only in-frame clones, not every one. The sample has about 73,000 clones, roughly 96% seen once. The sequenced material came from PBMCs. These receptors all stem from a man between 18 and 29 years old in good health and CMV-seronegative.

This chain joins TRBV27 and TRBJ2-1, with D uncertain. CDR1 is MNHEY, CDR2 SMNVEV, per germline (reference sequence). The CDR3 covers 13 residues. Trimming removed 4 bases at V and 7 bases at J, with 11 bases between. The DNA of the CDR3 is TGTGCCAGCAGTTCGTACCAGGAAAATGAGCAGTTCTTC. As protein: CASSSYQENEQFF.

The genes are TRBV5-1 and TRBJ1-1; the D gene is possibly TRBD1 (6 bases). The germline gives CDR1 SGHRS, CDR2 YFSETQ. The CDR3 runs 16 residues. Trimming took off 0 bases at V and 0 bases at J, with 12 bases between the two ends. The CDR3 protein is CASSLEGGQVNTEAFF. The DNA for the CDR3 is TGCGCCAGCAGCTTGGAGGGGGGGCAGGTGAACACTGAAGCTTTCTTT.

About this clone: Other DNA sequences of this sample code for an identical CDR3. The chain is built from TRBV25-1 and TRBJ1-1, with D hard to call. The V and J ends lost 3 bases and 5 bases respectively, with 7 bases between them. The CDR3 spans 12 residues. The germline V gene has CDR1 MGHDK and CDR2 SYGVNS. The CDR3 here is CASSDPGTEAFF. The CDR3 DNA follows: TGTGCCAGCAGTGATCCGGGTACTGAAGCTTTCTTT.

The V and J genes are TRBV9 and TRBJ2-1, with TRBD1 matching over 7 bases. CDR3 length: 15 residues. V dropped 0 bases and J dropped 4; count of bases not matched to a gene: 4. Per the germline V gene, CDR1 is SGDLS and CDR2 is YYNGEE. The chain's CDR3 is CASSVEGQIYNEQFF. Written as DNA, the CDR3 is TGTGCCAGCAGCGTAGAGGGACAGATTTACAATGAGCAGTTCTTC.

This CDR3 is CASSPSGDTNEQFF. The CDR3 DNA follows: TGTGCCAGCAGTCCTAGCGGAGACACCAATGAGCAGTTCTTC. The chain uses TRBV6-5 and TRBJ2-1, with 7 bases lining up with TRBD2. The junction had 7 bases not matched to a gene; V was cut back by 5 bases and J by 6 bases. Germline V lookup: CDR1 MNHEY, CDR2 SVGAGI. This CDR3 comprises 14 residues.

The chain has TRBV5-4 and TRBJ2-3; 8 bases agree with TRBD2. CDR1 is SGHNT and CDR2 is YYREEE in the germline V gene (reference sequence). Unmatched junction bases numbered 6, after V lost 4 bases and J lost 5 bases. This CDR3 has 14 amino acids. Written as DNA, the CDR3 is TGTGCCAGCAGCCCGGGGGGGCGTGTAGATACGCAGTATTTT. Translating gives CASSPGGRVDTQYF. The complete variable domain, with remaining parts taken from reference TRBV5-4 and TRBJ2-3, reads ETGVTQSPTHLIKTRGQQVTLRCSSQSGHNTVSWYQQALGQGPQFIFQYYREEENGRGNFPPRFSGLQFPNYSSELNVNALELDDSALYLCASSPGGRVDTQYFGPGTRLTVL.

The chain recombines TRBV4-1 with TRBJ1-3; D remains ambiguous. Germline assignment: CDR1 MGHRA and CDR2 YSYEKL. V lost 4 bases and J 0 bases, leaving 7 bases between the germline ends. The CDR3 length is 14 residues. The CDR3 spells CASSPVLSGNTIYF. The CDR3 DNA is TGCGCCAGCAGCCCGGTCCTCTCTGGAAACACCATATATTTT.

Worth noting for this clone: A read error may produce the germline difference seen at one junction end. The chain joins TRBV7-9 to TRBJ1-2, with 9 nucleotides matching TRBD1. The CDR3 is 11 amino acids. Germline CDR1 is SEHNR and CDR2 is FQNEAQ (reference sequence). CDR3 in amino acids: CASSLGQGLIF. The CDR3 DNA reads TGTGCCAGCAGCTTGGGACAGGGACTAATATTC.

This clone was detected only once. The J gene is TRBJ2-1, the V gene TRBV4-1; possible D gene TRBD1, 6 bases. Deletions cut 1 base from V and 8 bases from J, with 12 bases between. Germline V gene data show CDR1 as MGHRA and CDR2 as YSYEKL. The CDR3 covers 14 residues. The CDR3 is CASSQGLQGDEQFF. CDR3 DNA: TGCGCCAGCAGCCAAGGCTTACAGGGAGATGAGCAGTTCTTC.

This chain links TRBV19 with TRBJ1-1, with TRBD1 matching over 7 bases. V was pared by 5 bases and J by 1 base, with 7 bases of the junction left unmatched. Germline V gene sequence: CDR1 LNHDA, CDR2 SQIVND (reference sequence). The CDR3 length is 15 residues. The CDR3 DNA sequence: TGTGCCAGTAGTCTCGGACAGGTTCAGAACACTGAAGCTTTCTTT. It is translated as CASSLGQVQNTEAFF.

The chain combines TRBV7-8 with TRBJ2-1; 11 bases are a match to TRBD2. Per the germline V gene, CDR1 is SGHVS and CDR2 is FQNEAQ. The trim removed 6 bases at V and 4 bases at J, leaving 11 bases unmatched. The CDR3 covers 17 residues. As DNA, the CDR3 is TGTGCCAGCAGTCTGTCGTCTAGCGGGGGGCCTTACAATGAGCAGTTCTTC. It encodes CASSLSSSGGPYNEQFF. Full variable domain (rest looked up from reference TRBV7-8 and TRBJ2-1): GAGVSQSPRYKVAKRGQDVALRCDPISGHVSLFWYQQALGQGPEFLTYFQNEAQLDKSGLPSDRFFAERPEGSVSTLKIQRTQQEDSAVYLCASSLSSSGGPYNEQFFGPGTRLTVL.

The V and J genes are TRBV28 and TRBJ1-5; no definite D call. V was trimmed by 7 bases and J by 1 base, leaving 8 bases between them. The germline CDR1 and CDR2 sequences are MDHEN and SYDVKM. CDR3 length equals 13 residues. The CDR3 bases are TGTGCCAGCACGCGGCCGAGCAATCAGCCCCAGCATTTT. Its translation: CASTRPSNQPQHF.

The chain joins TRBV30 to TRBJ2-6; perhaps TRBD1 as D (5 bases). CDR1 is GTSNPN and CDR2 is SVGIG in the germline V gene (reference sequence). CDR3 length: 15 residues. V lost 4 bases and J 0 bases, leaving 10 bases between the germline ends. CDR3 DNA sequence: TGTGCCTGGACCGGACACCTCTCTGGGGCCAACGTCCTGACTTTC. Protein sequence: CAWTGHLSGANVLTF.

This chain connects TRBV5-6 to TRBJ1-1; D call uncertain. Germline-derived CDR1 and CDR2 are SGHDT and YYEEEE. Trimming cost V 3 bases and J 0 bases, with 12 bases left between them. The CDR3 is 15 amino acids. In DNA, the CDR3 is TGTGCCAGCAGCTACGGAGGCCAGTTGAACACTGAAGCTTTCTTT. Amino acid sequence: CASSYGGQLNTEAFF.

The chain has TRBV28 and TRBJ1-1, with unresolved D. V was pared by 5 bases and J by 5 bases, with 9 bases between. From germline, CDR1 is MDHEN and CDR2 SYDVKM. CDR3 size: 12 residues. Written as DNA, the CDR3 is TGTGCCAGCAGTCCGCGTTTAACTGAAGCTTTCTTT. It is translated as CASSPRLTEAFF.

The CDR3 coding sequence is TGCAGCGTTGTGGGAACAGGGAACACCGGGGAGCTGTTTTTT. As protein: CSVVGTGNTGELFF. The rearrangement links TRBV29-1 to TRBJ2-2; possibly TRBD1 for D (5 bases). This CDR3 comprises 14 residues. V dropped 4 bases and J dropped 1 base, with 10 bases sitting between them. Germline V gene lookup returns CDR1 SQVTM and CDR2 ANQGSEA.

The chain is built from TRBV18 and TRBJ2-5; TRBD2 matches 7 bases. Germline V lookup: CDR1 KGHSH, CDR2 LQKENI. The CDR3 has 16 amino acids. After removal of 2 bases from V and 0 bases from J, the junction contained 6 bases not matched to a gene. The CDR3 sequence is CASSPYRAGYQETQYF. CDR3 nucleotides: TGTGCCAGCTCACCATACCGAGCGGGGTACCAAGAGACCCAGTACTTC.

This clone has only one observation. V and J are TRBV6-1 and TRBJ1-5; 7 bases line up with TRBD1. Germline V gene sequence: CDR1 MNHNS, CDR2 SASEGT. The CDR3 covers 14 residues. After removal of 7 bases from V and 2 bases from J, the junction contained 5 bases not matched to a gene. For the CDR3, the DNA is TGTGCCAGCACCCCCGGGACAGGCAATCAGCCCCAGCATTTT. Translation gives CASTPGTGNQPQHF.

The gene calls are TRBV5-1 and TRBJ1-2; 9 nucleotides line up with TRBD1. The germline V gene has CDR1 SGHRS and CDR2 YFSETQ. Losses at the gene ends were 4 bases for V and 3 bases for J; bases not matched to a gene: 4. The CDR3 consists of 14 residues. This CDR3 reads CASSRDREDYGYTF. CDR3 DNA sequence: TGCGCCAGCAGCAGGGACAGGGAGGACTATGGCTACACCTTC. Filled out from reference TRBV5-1 and TRBJ1-2, the complete variable domain reads KAGVTQTPRYLIKTRGQQVTLSCSPISGHRSVSWYQQTPGQGLQFLFEYFSETQRNKGNFPGRFSGRQFSNSRSEMNVSTLELGDSALYLCASSRDREDYGYTFGSGTRLTVV.

The rearrangement joins TRBV2 to TRBJ1-4, with a tentative D call TRBD1 (5 bases). Germline V gene lookup returns CDR1 SNHLY and CDR2 FYNNEI. V lost 5 bases and J 4 bases, leaving 8 bases between the germline ends. The CDR3 contains 13 residues. CDR3 DNA sequence: TGTGCCAGCAGTAGACAGTTTAATGAAAAACTGTTTTTT. Protein product: CASSRQFNEKLFF.